The following is a T cell receptor (beta chain) sequence with its context. Its antigen is currently unknown. Next came a second PCR, run for about 6 to 11 cycles, which used a sample-barcoded 5' primer along with a J-beta primer mix. TCRdb called the 5' RACE reads again in MiXCR, with one record for every CDR3 protein. The table shows some 1.8 million distinct CDR3 sequences, with 30% to 40% occurring only once. Germline V gene lookup returns CDR1 SEHNR and CDR2 FQNEAQ (reference sequence). V was trimmed by 5 bases and J by 2 bases, leaving 9 bases between them. The length of the CDR3 is 14 residues. This specimen belongs to a study of blood T cells in healthy people across ages. The study's findings and limits: The percentage of naive T cells correlated strongly with TCR beta diversity. The fall in TCR beta diversity per million T cells was roughly linear with age. Naive CD4+ cells and diversity were both higher in long-lived donors than in aged donors. Lack of knowledge of donor CMV status possibly confounded expanded clonotype changes.

The sequence was obtained from a human donor in good health. The V gene is TRBV7-9, the J gene TRBJ1-4; D might be TRBD1 (5 bases). The sequenced sample was blood. CDR3 region: CASSEEGTNEKLFF. CDR3 bases: TGTGCCAGCAGCGAAGAGGGGACTAATGAAAAACTGTTTTTT.